This T cell receptor beta chain is drawn from a study of blood T cell repertoires in COVID-19. Germline-derived CDR1 and CDR2 are MNHEY and SVGAGI. This CDR3 has 14 residues. The V end lost 2 bases, the J end lost 3 bases, and 10 bases lay between the germline ends. The protocol was immunoSEQ multiplex PCR, while the TCRdb copy is restricted to in-frame clones and leaves out a portion. The data show about 55,000 clones, with roughly 70% seen just once and 11% to 15% held by the top ten. What was sequenced was peripheral blood. This receptor was obtained from a woman in her 70s with acute or convalescent COVID-19. The V and J genes are TRBV6-5 and TRBJ1-1; D possibly corresponds to TRBD1 (5 bases). The CDR3 loop is CASSYRGRDTEAFF. The CDR3, as DNA: TGTGCCAGCAGTTACAGGGGTCGGGACACTGAAGCTTTCTTT.